A single sample is the source of the 18 T cell receptor beta chains below, sequenced in a study of Graves' ophthalmopathy and Graves' hyperthyroidism. RNA transcripts yielded amplified TCR beta CDR3 regions. First-round RT-PCR employed HTBI primers, with a second-round multiplex PCR after it. Each CDR3 protein is one row after TCRdb ran MiXCR on the multiplex PCR reads. The sample carries under 350,000 distinct CDR3 sequences, roughly 17% recorded once. Sequenced input: peripheral blood. These TCRs come from an adult man with Graves' ophthalmopathy.

This clonotype was seen repeatedly, ten times or more. The rearrangement links TRBV29-1 to TRBJ2-3, with 7 bases lining up with TRBD1. V gave up 8 bases and J gave up 4 bases; unmatched junction bases: 12. Germline values: CDR1 SQVTM, CDR2 ANQGSEA. The CDR3 extends over 14 amino acids. The CDR3: CSCTVNRGPDTQYF. For the CDR3, the DNA is TGCAGCTGTACGGTGAACAGGGGCCCAGATACGCAGTATTTT.

V gene TRBV11-2 combines with J gene TRBJ2-1; 8 bases line up with TRBD2. Germline assignment: CDR1 SGHAT and CDR2 FQNNGV. CDR3 length equals 17 residues. With 2 bases clipped from V and 5 bases from J, the junction kept 11 bases outside the gene matches. The CDR3 protein is CASSLPRGGGSDNEQFF. The CDR3 DNA follows: TGTGCCAGCAGCTTACCCCGGGGGGGGGGATCGGACAATGAGCAGTTCTTC. The entire variable domain, with the rest obtained from reference TRBV11-2 and TRBJ2-1, is as follows: EAGVAQSPRYKIIEKRQSVAFWCNPISGHATLYWYQQILGQGPKLLIQFQNNGVVDDSQLPKDRFSAERLKGVDSTLKIQPAKLEDSAVYLCASSLPRGGGSDNEQFFGPGTRLTVL.

The chain joins TRBV6-4 to TRBJ2-7; possibly TRBD1 for D (6 bases). The CDR3 is 15 amino acids. The germline V and J ends were trimmed by 6 bases and 3 bases, with 18 bases remaining between them. Germline loops: CDR1 MRHNA, CDR2 SNTAGT. CDR3 bases: TGTGCCAGCAGCGAATCGACAGGACTTTTCTACGAGCAGTACTTC. This encodes CASSESTGLFYEQYF.

Ten or more counts support this clonotype. The V and J genes are TRBV20-1 and TRBJ2-7; 7 bases map to TRBD2. J gave up 0 bases and V 8 bases, and 4 bases lay outside the gene matches. This CDR3 has 12 residues. Germline V gene lookup returns CDR1 DFQATT and CDR2 SNEGSKA (reference sequence). This chain's CDR3 is CSIAGSSYEQYF. In nucleotides, the CDR3 is TGCAGTATAGCGGGCAGCTCCTACGAGCAGTACTTC.

At least ten counts were recorded for this clonotype. The chain joins TRBV28 to TRBJ2-7, with D maybe TRBD1 (6 bases). There are 12 residues in the CDR3. Germline loops: CDR1 MDHEN, CDR2 SYDVKM. Between the trimmed V and J ends, which lost 8 bases and 3 bases, there was a span of 11 bases. Here the CDR3 DNA reads TGTGCCAGCGATACAGGGAACTACGAGCAGTACTTC. Its translation: CASDTGNYEQYF.

This clonotype was recorded many times. The V gene is TRBV28, the J gene TRBJ1-2, with 9 bases identical to TRBD1. In germline, CDR1 is MDHEN, CDR2 SYDVKM. The CDR3 loop spans 16 amino acids. After removal of 4 bases from V and 4 bases from J, the junction contained 10 bases not matched to a gene. For the CDR3, the DNA is TGTGCCAGCAGTTATATACAGGGGGCGATTCTCTATGGCTACACCTTC. This translates into CASSYIQGAILYGYTF.

The chain is built from TRBV20-1 and TRBJ2-5; TRBD1 might be the D (6 bases). Trimming cost V 0 bases and J 2 bases, with 13 bases left between them. Per the germline V gene, CDR1 is DFQATT and CDR2 is SNEGSKA (reference sequence). The CDR3 runs 15 residues. CDR3 DNA sequence: TGCAGTGCTAGAGATTTCCTGGACAGTCAAGAGACCCAGTACTTC. Amino acid sequence: CSARDFLDSQETQYF.

The chain recombines TRBV20-1 with TRBJ1-2, with TRBD1 identical over 9 bases. CDR3 length equals 17 residues. The germline V gene encodes CDR1 DFQATT and CDR2 SNEGSKA (reference sequence). With V trimmed by 5 bases and J by 0 bases, 13 bases remained unmatched. CDR3 nucleotide sequence: TGCAGTGCTCCTAGGGGTGGGACAGGGTTCGCTAACTATGGCTACACCTTC. It yields the protein CSAPRGGTGFANYGYTF.

This clonotype was detected a few times. The chain couples TRBV12-3 or TRBV12-4 to TRBJ1-5; D gene uncertain. The V and J ends lost 6 bases and 4 bases respectively, with 10 bases between them. The length of the CDR3 is 13 residues. This chain's CDR3 is CASSAASNQPQHF. CDR3 nucleotide sequence: TGTGCCAGCAGCGCTGCTTCAAATCAGCCCCAGCATTTT.

This clonotype was seen repeatedly, ten times or more. This sequence joins TRBV30 and TRBJ1-1; unclear D gene. Trimming took off 5 bases at V and 1 base at J, with 5 bases between the two ends. Germline V gives CDR1 GTSNPN, CDR2 SVGIG (reference sequence). The CDR3 runs 11 residues. In DNA, the CDR3 is TGTGCCTGGGGCGAGAACACTGAAGCTTTCTTT. Translated, it gives CAWGENTEAFF.

There are many counts of this clonotype. The J gene is TRBJ1-1, the V gene TRBV9, with D maybe TRBD1 (5 bases). Trimming cost V 3 bases and J 1 base, with 13 bases left between them. The CDR3 length is 15 residues. CDR1 is SGDLS and CDR2 is YYNGEE in the germline V gene. The CDR3 loop reads CASSAAGTANTEAFF. The DNA for the CDR3 is TGTGCCAGCAGCGCCGCCGGGACGGCGAACACTGAAGCTTTCTTT. The variable domain in full, completed from reference TRBV9 and TRBJ1-1, reads DSGVTQTPKHLITATGQRVTLRCSPRSGDLSVYWYQQSLDQGLQFLIQYYNGEERAKGNILERFSAQQFPDLHSELNLSSLELGDSALYFCASSAAGTANTEAFFGQGTRLTVV.

This sequence joins TRBV20-1 and TRBJ2-5; D gene ambiguous. The CDR3 contains 12 residues. With 3 bases removed from V and 7 bases from J, the gap between germline ends came to 12 bases. Germline-derived CDR1 and CDR2 are DFQATT and SNEGSKA (reference sequence). CDR3 protein: CSASLGTGTQYF. DNA of the CDR3: TGCAGTGCTAGCTTGGGAACGGGGACCCAGTACTTC.

This clonotype was recorded many times. The chain is built from TRBV20-1 and TRBJ2-5, with a weak D call TRBD2 (5 bases). The CDR3 consists of 14 residues. Germline V gene lookup returns CDR1 DFQATT and CDR2 SNEGSKA (reference sequence). V lost 1 base, J lost 2 bases, and 11 bases lay in between. CDR3 sequence reads: CSARVLRRQETQYF. The CDR3 DNA sequence: TGCAGTGCTAGAGTGCTGCGGAGGCAAGAGACCCAGTACTTC.

This clonotype has ten or more counts. The chain employs TRBV6-1 and TRBJ2-7; 7 nucleotides align to TRBD1. The V gene's germline CDR1 is MNHNS and CDR2 SASEGT. The CDR3 totals 13 residues. The J segment lost 2 bases and the V segment lost 3 bases, leaving 1 base of the junction unmatched. CDR3 nucleotides: TGTGCCAGCAGTGAGGACAGGACCTACGAGCAGTACTTC. Amino acid sequence: CASSEDRTYEQYF.

This clonotype showed up many times. This chain's CDR3 is CASKSVAGTGDTGELFF. CDR3 coding DNA: TGTGCCAGCAAAAGTGTCGCCGGGACAGGAGACACCGGGGAGCTGTTTTTT. The V and J genes are TRBV11-2 and TRBJ2-2; 8 bases match TRBD1. The CDR3 loop spans 17 amino acids. In germline, CDR1 is SGHAT, CDR2 FQNNGV. After removal of 7 bases from V and 3 bases from J, the junction contained 13 bases not matched to a gene. The full variable domain, in which reference TRBV11-2 and TRBJ2-2 provide the parts outside the CDR3, is EAGVAQSPRYKIIEKRQSVAFWCNPISGHATLYWYQQILGQGPKLLIQFQNNGVVDDSQLPKDRFSAERLKGVDSTLKIQPAKLEDSAVYLCASKSVAGTGDTGELFFGEGSRLTVL.

This chain links TRBV20-1 with TRBJ2-7; 7 bases map to TRBD1. Germline V gene lookup returns CDR1 DFQATT and CDR2 SNEGSKA (reference sequence). With 8 bases clipped from V and 2 bases from J, the junction kept 9 bases outside the gene matches. CDR3 size: 13 residues. The CDR3 loop reads CSFLIQGAYEQYF. DNA for the CDR3: TGCAGTTTTCTTATCCAGGGGGCCTACGAGCAGTACTTC.

This rearrangement joins TRBV7-2 to TRBJ2-5, with D unresolved. The CDR3 covers 14 residues. Germline CDR1 SGHTA, CDR2 FQGNSA. The V gene lost 1 base and the J gene lost 3 bases, with 9 bases spanning the gap. The CDR3 reads CASSLGRREETQYF. CDR3 coding DNA: TGTGCCAGCAGCTTAGGGAGAAGGGAAGAGACCCAGTACTTC.

This clonotype has only a few counts. The rearrangement uses TRBV6-1 and TRBJ1-1; D is unclear. V gave up 4 bases and J gave up 3 bases, with 21 bases separating them. The germline gives CDR1 MNHNS, CDR2 SASEGT. This CDR3 is 17 amino acids long. CDR3: CASSANPLPKWDTEAFF. The CDR3 bases are TGTGCCAGCAGTGCAAATCCGCTACCCAAGTGGGACACTGAAGCTTTCTTT.